The 9 T cell receptor beta chains listed next were all sequenced from one sample in a study of cytomegalovirus exposure and HLA in healthy donors. The PCR had 60 Vbeta and 13 Jbeta primers. Profiling relied on immunoSEQ multiplex PCR, and the TCRdb table lists in-frame clones only, not all of them. Of over 70,000 clones in the sample, around 80% were seen once. The sample taken for sequencing was PBMCs. The receptors were sampled from a man between 45 and 60 years old in good health and CMV-seropositive.

This rearrangement joins TRBV4-3 to TRBJ2-7, with 7 bases aligning to TRBD1. V shed 0 bases, J shed 7 bases, and the junction held 6 bases outside the gene matches. Germline V CDR1 and CDR2: LGHNA, YSLEER. CDR3 size: 14 residues. The CDR3 spells CASSQEGGRGEQYF. The CDR3 DNA reads TGCGCCAGCAGCCAAGAAGGGGGCAGGGGTGAGCAGTACTTC.

This clone was picked up a small number of times. V and J are TRBV30 and TRBJ1-6; TRBD1 matches 7 bases. J gave up 10 bases and V 4 bases, and 4 bases lay outside the gene matches. The germline gives CDR1 GTSNPN, CDR2 SVGIG (reference sequence). CDR3 length equals 12 residues. CDR3 protein: CAWKGAGSPLHF. CDR3 nucleotide sequence: TGTGCCTGGAAGGGGGCTGGGTCACCCCTCCACTTT.

V gene TRBV4-2 combines with J gene TRBJ2-3; no firm D call. This CDR3 is 18 amino acids long. Germline lookup yields CDR1 LGHNA and CDR2 YNFKEQ. V was clipped by 0 bases and J by 2 bases, with 18 bases between them. The CDR3 DNA reads as TGTGCCAGCAGCCAAGATCAGACTTTCCCCTTTTTCACAGATACGCAGTATTTT. Translation: CASSQDQTFPFFTDTQYF.

This clone was picked up a small number of times. The CDR3 protein is CASSVDRATDTQYF. The CDR3 DNA reads TGTGCCAGCAGCGTTGATAGAGCCACAGATACGCAGTATTTT. V gene TRBV9 combines with J gene TRBJ2-3; no clear D. Germline CDR1 SGDLS, CDR2 YYNGEE. The CDR3 is 14 residues long. Trimming left V 2 bases short and J 2 bases short, with 9 bases between. The whole variable domain, remainder taken from reference TRBV9 and TRBJ2-3, is DSGVTQTPKHLITATGQRVTLRCSPRSGDLSVYWYQQSLDQGLQFLIQYYNGEERAKGNILERFSAQQFPDLHSELNLSSLELGDSALYFCASSVDRATDTQYFGPGTRLTVL.

The chain combines TRBV4-3 with TRBJ1-2, with D maybe TRBD1 (5 bases). The germline V gene has CDR1 LGHNA and CDR2 YSLEER. This CDR3 spans 15 amino acids. Between the trimmed V and J ends, which lost 1 base and 4 bases, there was a span of 13 bases. The CDR3 sequence is CASSQGTRVGYGYTF. The CDR3 DNA reads as TGCGCCAGCAGCCAAGGAACCAGGGTTGGCTATGGCTACACCTTC.

This rearrangement joins TRBV7-9 to TRBJ2-7, with TRBD2 as a possible D gene (6 bases). The V end was cut by 5 bases, the J end by 5 bases, with 22 bases between. The germline CDR1 and CDR2 sequences are SEHNR and FQNEAQ (reference sequence). The CDR3 extends over 16 amino acids. CDR3 residues: CASSPPSARRDHEQYF. The DNA for the CDR3 is TGTGCCAGCAGCCCACCTAGCGCCAGGAGGGACCACGAGCAGTACTTC.

The rearrangement links TRBV15 to TRBJ1-1; D gene ambiguous. Germline CDR1 reads LNHNV; CDR2 reads YYDKDF (reference sequence). The CDR3 is 12 amino acids. Trimming pared 0 bases from V and 11 bases from J, leaving 10 bases between. The CDR3: CATSRETMRAFF. Written as DNA, the CDR3 is TGTGCCACCAGCAGAGAAACCATGAGGGCTTTCTTT.

The chain couples TRBV7-2 to TRBJ1-2; TRBD1 is a possible D gene (6 bases). V shed 4 bases and J shed 6 bases, with 18 bases lying between them. The CDR3 runs to 15 residues. From germline, CDR1 is SGHTA and CDR2 FQGNSA. The CDR3 DNA reads as TGTGCCAGCAGCTCGCGCCGACAGGCGCTTAATGGCTACACCTTC. This gives the protein CASSSRRQALNGYTF.

V gene TRBV2 combines with J gene TRBJ2-7; D is perhaps TRBD1 (8 bases). The CDR3 runs to 14 residues. Germline assignment: CDR1 SNHLY and CDR2 FYNNEI. The V gene lost 9 bases and the J gene lost 8 bases, with 23 bases spanning the gap. The CDR3 is CARAPTGGGAQQYF. The CDR3 DNA sequence: TGTGCCAGAGCACCTACAGGGGGGGGTGCGCAGCAGTACTTC.